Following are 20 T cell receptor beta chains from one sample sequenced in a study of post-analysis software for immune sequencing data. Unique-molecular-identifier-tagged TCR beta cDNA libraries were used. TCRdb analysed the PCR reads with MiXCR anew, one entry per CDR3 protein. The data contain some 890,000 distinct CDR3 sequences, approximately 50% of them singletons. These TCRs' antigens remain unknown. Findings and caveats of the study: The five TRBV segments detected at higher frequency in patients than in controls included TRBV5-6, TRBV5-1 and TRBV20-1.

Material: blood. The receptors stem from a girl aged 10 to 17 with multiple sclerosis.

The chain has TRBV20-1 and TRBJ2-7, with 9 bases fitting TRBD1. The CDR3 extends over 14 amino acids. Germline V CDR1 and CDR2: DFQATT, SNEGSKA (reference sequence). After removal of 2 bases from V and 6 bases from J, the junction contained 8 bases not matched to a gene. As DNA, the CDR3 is TGCAGTGCTAGAAGGGGGACAGGGTTCTCCGAGCAGTACTTC. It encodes CSARRGTGFSEQYF.

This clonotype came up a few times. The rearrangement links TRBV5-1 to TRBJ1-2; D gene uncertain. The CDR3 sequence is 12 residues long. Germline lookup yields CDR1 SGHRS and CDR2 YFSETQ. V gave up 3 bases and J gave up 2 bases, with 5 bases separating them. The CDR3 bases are TGCGCCAGCAGCTACGGAAACTATGGCTACACCTTC. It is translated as CASSYGNYGYTF.

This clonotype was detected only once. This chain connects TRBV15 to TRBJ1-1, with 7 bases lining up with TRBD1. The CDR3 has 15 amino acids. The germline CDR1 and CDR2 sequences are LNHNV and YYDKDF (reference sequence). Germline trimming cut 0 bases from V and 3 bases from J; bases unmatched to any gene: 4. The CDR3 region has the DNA TGTGCCACCAGCAGAGAAATACAGGGGTACACTGAAGCTTTCTTT. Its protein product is CATSREIQGYTEAFF.

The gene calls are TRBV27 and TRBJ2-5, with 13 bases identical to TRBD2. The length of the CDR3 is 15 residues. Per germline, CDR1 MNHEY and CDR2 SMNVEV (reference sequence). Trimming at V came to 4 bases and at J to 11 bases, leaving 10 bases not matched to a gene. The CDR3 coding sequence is TGTGCCAGCAGTTCACTAGCGGGAGGGCCGGGTGAGCAGTACTTC. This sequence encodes CASSSLAGGPGEQYF.

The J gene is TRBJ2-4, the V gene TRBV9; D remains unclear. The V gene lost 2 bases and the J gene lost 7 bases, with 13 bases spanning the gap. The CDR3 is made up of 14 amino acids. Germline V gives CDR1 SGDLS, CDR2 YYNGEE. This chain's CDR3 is CASSVSPMENIQYF. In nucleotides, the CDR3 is TGTGCCAGCAGCGTGTCGCCAATGGAGAACATTCAGTACTTC.

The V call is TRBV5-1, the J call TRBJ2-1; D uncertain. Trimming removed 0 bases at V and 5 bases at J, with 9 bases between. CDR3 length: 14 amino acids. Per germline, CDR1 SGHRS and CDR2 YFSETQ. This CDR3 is CASSLGENHNEQFF. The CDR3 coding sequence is TGCGCCAGCAGCTTGGGTGAAAACCACAATGAGCAGTTCTTC.

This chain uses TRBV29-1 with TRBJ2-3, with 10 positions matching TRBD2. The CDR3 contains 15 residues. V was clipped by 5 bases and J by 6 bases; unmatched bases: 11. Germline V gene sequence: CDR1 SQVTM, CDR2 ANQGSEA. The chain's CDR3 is CSVSARLAGADTQYF. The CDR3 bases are TGCAGCGTTTCGGCTCGGCTAGCGGGGGCGGATACGCAGTATTTT.

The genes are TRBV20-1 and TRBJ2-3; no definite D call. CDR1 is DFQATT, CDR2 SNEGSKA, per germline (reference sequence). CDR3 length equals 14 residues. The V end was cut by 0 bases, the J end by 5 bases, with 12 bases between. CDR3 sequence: CSARDPPSVDTQYF. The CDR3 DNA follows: TGCAGTGCTAGAGATCCCCCGTCCGTAGATACGCAGTATTTT.

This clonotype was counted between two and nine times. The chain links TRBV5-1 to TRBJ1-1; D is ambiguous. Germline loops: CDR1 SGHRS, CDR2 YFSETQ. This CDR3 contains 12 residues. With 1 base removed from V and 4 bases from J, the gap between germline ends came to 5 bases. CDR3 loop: CASSLTPTEAFF. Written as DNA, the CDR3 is TGCGCCAGCAGCTTGACGCCCACTGAAGCTTTCTTT.

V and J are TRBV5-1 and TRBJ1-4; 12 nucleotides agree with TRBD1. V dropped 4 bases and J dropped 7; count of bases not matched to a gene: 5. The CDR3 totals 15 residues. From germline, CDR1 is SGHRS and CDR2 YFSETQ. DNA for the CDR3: TGCGCCAGCAGCCTGGGGACAGGGGGCGTTGAAAAACTGTTTTTT. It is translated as CASSLGTGGVEKLFF.

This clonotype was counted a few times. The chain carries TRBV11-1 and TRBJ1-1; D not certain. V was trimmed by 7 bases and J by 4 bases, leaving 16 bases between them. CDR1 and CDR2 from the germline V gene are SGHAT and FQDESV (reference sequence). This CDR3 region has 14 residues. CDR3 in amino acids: CASKLSGMGTEAFF. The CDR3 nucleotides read TGTGCCAGCAAGTTGTCGGGGATGGGCACTGAAGCTTTCTTT.

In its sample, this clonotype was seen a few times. The CDR3 sequence is CASSFLLADSTGGADTF. CDR3 in DNA: TGTGCCAGCAGCTTCCTACTAGCGGACAGTACAGGCGGAGCCGACACCTTC. The chain carries TRBV7-9 and TRBJ1-2, with D possibly TRBD1 on 6 matching bases. The V gene's germline CDR1 is SEHNR and CDR2 FQNEAQ (reference sequence). Trimming shortened V by 3 bases and J by 12 bases, and 29 bases separated the two germline ends. The CDR3 covers 17 residues. The full variable domain, with the rest looked up from reference TRBV7-9 and TRBJ1-2, is DTGVSQNPRHKITKRGQNVTFRCDPISEHNRLYWYRQTLGQGPEFLTYFQNEAQLEKSRLLSDRFSAERPKGSFSTLEIQRTEQGDSAMYLCASSFLLADSTGGADTFGSGTRLTVV.

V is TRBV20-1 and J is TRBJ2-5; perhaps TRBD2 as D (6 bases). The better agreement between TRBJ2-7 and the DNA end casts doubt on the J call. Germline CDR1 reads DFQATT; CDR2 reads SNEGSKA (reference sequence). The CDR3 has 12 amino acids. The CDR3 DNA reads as TGCAGTGCTGACCGGGAGACCCACGAGCAGTACTTC. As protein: CSADRETHEQYF.

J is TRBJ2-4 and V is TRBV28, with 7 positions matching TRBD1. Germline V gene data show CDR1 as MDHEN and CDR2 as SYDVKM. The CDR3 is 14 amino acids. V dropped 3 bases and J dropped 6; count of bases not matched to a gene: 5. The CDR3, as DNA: TGTGCCAGCAGTTTTAGGGGGCTAGGAAACATTCAGTACTTC. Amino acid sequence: CASSFRGLGNIQYF.

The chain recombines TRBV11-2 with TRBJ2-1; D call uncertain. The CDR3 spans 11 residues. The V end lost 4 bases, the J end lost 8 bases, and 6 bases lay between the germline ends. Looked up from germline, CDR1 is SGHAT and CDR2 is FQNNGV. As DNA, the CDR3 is TGTGCCAGCAGCTCCTGGCATGAGCAGTTCTTC. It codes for CASSSWHEQFF.

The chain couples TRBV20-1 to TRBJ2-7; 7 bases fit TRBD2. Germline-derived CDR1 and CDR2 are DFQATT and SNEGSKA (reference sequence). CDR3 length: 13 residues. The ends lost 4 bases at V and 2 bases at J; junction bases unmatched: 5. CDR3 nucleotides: TGCAGTGCTACTAGCGGAAGGACCTACGAGCAGTACTTC. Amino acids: CSATSGRTYEQYF.

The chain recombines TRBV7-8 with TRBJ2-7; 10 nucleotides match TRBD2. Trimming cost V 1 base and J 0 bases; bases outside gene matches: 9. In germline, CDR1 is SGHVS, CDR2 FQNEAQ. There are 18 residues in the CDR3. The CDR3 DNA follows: TGTGCCAGCAGCTTAGGACTAGCGGGCGCCACCAGCTCCTACGAGCAGTACTTC. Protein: CASSLGLAGATSSYEQYF. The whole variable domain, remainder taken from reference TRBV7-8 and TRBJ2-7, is GAGVSQSPRYKVAKRGQDVALRCDPISGHVSLFWYQQALGQGPEFLTYFQNEAQLDKSGLPSDRFFAERPEGSVSTLKIQRTQQEDSAVYLCASSLGLAGATSSYEQYFGPGTRLTVT.

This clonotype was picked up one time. The chain's CDR3 is CASSHKDHRTQETQYF. CDR3 DNA sequence: TGTGCCAGCAGCCACAAGGACCATAGAACGCAAGAGACCCAGTACTTC. The chain links TRBV3-1 to TRBJ2-5; D not resolved. The CDR3 spans 16 residues. Trimming took 3 bases from V and 2 from J, leaving 16 bases between them. Germline CDR1 and CDR2: LGHDT and YNNKEL (reference sequence).

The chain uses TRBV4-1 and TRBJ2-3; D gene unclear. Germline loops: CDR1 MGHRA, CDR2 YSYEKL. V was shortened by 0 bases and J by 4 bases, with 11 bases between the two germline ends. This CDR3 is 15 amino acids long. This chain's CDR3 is CASSQDHARADTQYF. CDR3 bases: TGCGCCAGCAGCCAAGATCACGCCCGCGCAGATACGCAGTATTTT.

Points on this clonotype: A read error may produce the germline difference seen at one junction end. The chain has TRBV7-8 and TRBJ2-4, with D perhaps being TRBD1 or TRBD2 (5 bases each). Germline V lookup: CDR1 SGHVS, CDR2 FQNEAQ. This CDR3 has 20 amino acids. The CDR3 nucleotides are TGTACCAGCAGCATGGGACCATATTGGAGACCCGGGGAGGCCAAAAACATTCAGTACTTC. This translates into CTSSMGPYWRPGEAKNIQYF.